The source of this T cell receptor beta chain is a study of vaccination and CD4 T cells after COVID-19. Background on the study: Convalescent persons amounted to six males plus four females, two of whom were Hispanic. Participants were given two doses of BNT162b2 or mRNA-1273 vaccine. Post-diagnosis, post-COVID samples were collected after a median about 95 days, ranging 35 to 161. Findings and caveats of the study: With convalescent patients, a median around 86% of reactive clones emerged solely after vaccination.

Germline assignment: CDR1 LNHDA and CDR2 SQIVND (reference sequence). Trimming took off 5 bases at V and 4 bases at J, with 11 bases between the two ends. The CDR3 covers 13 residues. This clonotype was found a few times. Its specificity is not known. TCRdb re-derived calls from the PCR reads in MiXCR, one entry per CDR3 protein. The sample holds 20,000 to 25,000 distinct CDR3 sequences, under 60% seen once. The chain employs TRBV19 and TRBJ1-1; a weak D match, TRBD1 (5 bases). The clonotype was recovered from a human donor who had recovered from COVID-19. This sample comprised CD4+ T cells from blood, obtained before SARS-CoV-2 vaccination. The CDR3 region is CASSLRVGTEAFF. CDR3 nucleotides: TGTGCCAGTAGTCTCAGGGTAGGCACTGAAGCTTTCTTT.